Listed here is a single T cell receptor (beta chain). This clonotype was observed at least ten times. What this receptor recognizes is not known. Qualities for individual bases were not recorded, and no much larger clone is one base off. The germline V gene (reference sequence) supplies CDR1 DFQATT and CDR2 SNEGSKA. Reading from cysteine to phenylalanine, the CDR3 counts 15 amino acids. Only the CDR3 DNA is retained, 45 bases long and in frame from the first base. V lost 3 bases and J lost 8 bases; the stretch between them is 17 bases long. The TCR beta CDR3 regions were amplified from the RNA transcripts. For the first round of RT-PCR on the TCR CDR3, the HTBI primer set was used together with the Qiagen OneStep RT-PCR kit. The libraries were constructed in a second round of multiplex PCR and then size-selected and purified. Paired-end sequencing of the libraries was performed with 100 bp reads on an Illumina HiSeq2000. The study's processing was this. Raw data were processed with SOAPnuke, discarding reads with adapters, uncalled bases, mean Phred below 15, or no exact constant-primer or identifier match. COPE v1.2.5 was used to merge the high-quality paired reads, and each unique nucleotide sequence was defined as a clonotype. Clonotypes were aligned to IMGT TRBV, TRBD and TRBJ reference segments using MiTCR v1.1. Only V-J combinations with frequency above 0.0001, covering roughly 99% of repertoires, were analysed. The TCS score was defined as the ratio of F50 (clonal expansion) to E x V (chaos), calculated using BLOSUM62-based TCRdist between CDR3 peptides within each V-J. Welch's t-statistics and random forest reduced roughly 530 V-J features to 13, which were used in a naive Bayes classifier (R e1071). TCRdb reanalyzed the raw reads on its own, using fastp at Q25 for trimming and MiXCR for clone calling, and kept in-frame beta chains. Each CDR3 protein appears once, grouped with its most common genes and DNA. The V and J calls and clone size are TCRdb's, not the authors'. The sample data list under 650,000 distinct CDR3 sequences, and roughly 16% of these were observed just once. The top ten clones comprise around 3.9% of the sample.

Stable Graves' hyperthyroidism was defined as no progression to ophthalmopathy during 18 months of follow-up. Hyperthyroidism patients were aged 18 to 65 years and newly diagnosed, with disease duration of less than 2 months. Patients with uncontrolled infections, other autoimmune diseases, pregnancy or lactation were excluded. Clinical symptoms, serum thyroxine and TRAb, thyroid ultrasound, and orbital computed tomography formed the basis for the diagnoses. PBMCs were isolated from roughly 10 ml of fresh peripheral blood by Ficoll-Paque density gradient centrifugation. Total RNA was extracted with Trizol reagent, and quality was checked on an Agilent 2100 Bioanalyzer. The data stem from a study of T cells in Graves' hyperthyroidism and ophthalmopathy (dated 2019 in TCRdb). A note on the overall study: Peripheral blood was collected at initial diagnosis, before any treatment. TCR V-J signatures able to tell the groups apart were searched for in a discovery cohort of 95 or so patients, of whom around 43 had Graves' ophthalmopathy and roughly 58 had stable Graves' hyperthyroidism. Prospective prediction of ophthalmopathy was tested in an independent validation cohort consisting of 18 to 20 hyperthyroidism patients and about 17 patients who later progressed to ophthalmopathy. The approximately 98 discovery patients were randomly divided into training and test sets at a 7:3 ratio. Thyroid tissue and blood T-cell repertoires from six Graves' hyperthyroidism patients were also compared in the study. Following sampling, methimazole starting at 30 mg daily was given to hyperthyroidism patients, and high-dose intravenous methylprednisolone was given to ophthalmopathy patients. The paper describes TCR Vbeta CDR3 sequencing of fewer than 150 peripheral blood samples, made up of some 42 ophthalmopathy patients, some 80 hyperthyroidism patients and 17 progressor patients. Summary of the overall study and its limitations: A model built on a 13 V-J signature distinguished ophthalmopathy from stable hyperthyroidism, reaching over 85% sensitivity and 81% to 83% specificity in cross-validation and 80%/75% in testing. Most expanded thyroid clonotypes (frequency above 0.001) were also detected in blood, suggesting blood repertoires may reflect thyroid immune responses. In validation, the model predicted progression to ophthalmopathy with around 71% sensitivity and roughly 72% specificity, a median of around 6.6 months before onset. No statistical method was used to fix the sample size in advance, and group allocation was not hidden from the investigators.

The source is a woman aged 25 to 39 with Graves' hyperthyroidism. The sample comprised blood. This chain joins TRBV20-1 to TRBJ1-6, with the D gene call left open. The nucleotide sequence is TGCAGTGCTAGGGCTTTTAGAGGGTCGGATTCACCCCTCCACTTT. Its amino acids are CSARAFRGSDSPLHF.